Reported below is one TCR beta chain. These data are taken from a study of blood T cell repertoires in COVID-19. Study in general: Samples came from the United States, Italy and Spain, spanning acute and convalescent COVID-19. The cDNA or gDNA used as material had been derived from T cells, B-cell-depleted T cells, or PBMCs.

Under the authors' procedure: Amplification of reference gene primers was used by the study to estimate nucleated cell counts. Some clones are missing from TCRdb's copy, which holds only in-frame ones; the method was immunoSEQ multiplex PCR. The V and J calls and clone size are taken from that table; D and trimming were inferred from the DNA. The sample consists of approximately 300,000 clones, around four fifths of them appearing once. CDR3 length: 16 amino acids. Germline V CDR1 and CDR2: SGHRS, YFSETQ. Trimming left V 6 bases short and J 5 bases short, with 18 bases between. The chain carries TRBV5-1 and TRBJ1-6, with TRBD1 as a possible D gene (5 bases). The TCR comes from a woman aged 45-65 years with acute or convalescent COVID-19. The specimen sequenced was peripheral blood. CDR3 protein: CASNPFPRVDNSPLHF. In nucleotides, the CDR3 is TGCGCCAGCAACCCGTTCCCCAGGGTAGATAATTCACCCCTCCACTTT.